A single sample is the source of the 23 T cell receptor beta chains below, sequenced in a study of blood T cell repertoires in COVID-19. Assay used: immunoSEQ multiplex PCR; TCRdb lists only in-frame clones, some missing. The sample yields about 240,000 clones, about 80% seen once. Sequencing was carried out using PBMCs or T cells enriched from blood (not recorded which). Source of these receptors: a woman aged 40 to 55 who had been exposed to COVID-19.

This chain links TRBV6-5 with TRBJ1-1, with D tentatively TRBD1 (5 bases). The germline V and J ends were trimmed by 6 bases and 5 bases, with 16 bases remaining between them. This CDR3 region has 14 residues. The germline gives CDR1 MNHEY, CDR2 SVGAGI. CDR3 DNA sequence: TGTGCCAGCAGCCAGACGGAGGGGAGGACTGAAGCTTTCTTT. It codes for CASSQTEGRTEAFF.

The V gene is TRBV7-2, the J gene TRBJ1-5; no definite D call. The CDR3 runs to 14 residues. Germline CDR1 SGHTA, CDR2 FQGNSA. The V gene lost 1 base and the J gene lost 3 bases, with 7 bases spanning the gap. The CDR3 sequence: CASSLVSINQPQHF. Written as DNA, the CDR3 is TGTGCCAGCAGCTTAGTTTCCATCAATCAGCCCCAGCATTTT.

This chain connects TRBV10-3 to TRBJ1-2; TRBD1 aligns across 7 bases. The V and J ends lost 3 bases and 8 bases, in that order; junction bases with no gene match: 6. This CDR3 comprises 13 residues. CDR1 and CDR2 from the germline V gene are ENHRY and SYGVKD. Here the CDR3 DNA reads TGTGCCATCAGTGACGGGCAGGGGGTAGGCTACACCTTC. Its protein product is CAISDGQGVGYTF.

J is TRBJ2-7 and V is TRBV11-2; 9 bases fit TRBD2. Germline V CDR1 and CDR2: SGHAT, FQNNGV. The CDR3 covers 15 residues. J lost 2 bases, V lost 2 bases, and 4 bases had no gene match. Here the CDR3 DNA reads TGTGCCAGCAGCTTAAGCGGGGGGCGAACCTACGAGCAGTACTTC. Translation gives CASSLSGGRTYEQYF.

The chain combines TRBV7-9 with TRBJ1-2; 7 nucleotides agree with TRBD1. Unmatched junction bases numbered 4, after V lost 5 bases and J lost 7 bases. The V gene's germline CDR1 is SEHNR and CDR2 FQNEAQ (reference sequence). The length of the CDR3 is 12 residues. CDR3 nucleotides: TGTGCCAGCAGCCCCACAGGGGTTGGCTACACCTTC. This gives the protein CASSPTGVGYTF.

The chain has TRBV7-2 and TRBJ2-1, with TRBD2 identical over 12 bases. After removal of 5 bases from V and 5 bases from J, the junction contained 10 bases not matched to a gene. The CDR3 has 17 amino acids. Germline lookup yields CDR1 SGHTA and CDR2 FQGNSA. In DNA, the CDR3 is TGTGCCAGCAGCAACGGACTAGCGGGGCTATCGAACAATGAGCAGTTCTTC. Amino acids: CASSNGLAGLSNNEQFF.

This clone was seen only a few times. The CDR3 here is CASRHPRTGLLAFF. In DNA form, the CDR3 reads TGTGCCAGCAGACACCCAAGGACAGGGCTCTTAGCTTTCTTT. This chain links TRBV2 with TRBJ1-1; the match to TRBD1 covers 8 bases. J gave up 10 bases and V 6 bases, and 13 bases lay outside the gene matches. CDR1 is SNHLY and CDR2 is FYNNEI in the germline V gene. The length of the CDR3 is 14 residues. The full variable domain, in which reference TRBV2 and TRBJ1-1 provide the parts outside the CDR3, is EPEVTQTPSHQVTQMGQEVILRCVPISNHLYFYWYRQILGQKVEFLVSFYNNEISEKSEIFDDQFSVERPDGSNFTLKIRSTKLEDSAMYFCASRHPRTGLLAFFGQGTRLTVV.

CDR3 residues: CASSQNVAGATYEQYF. DNA of the CDR3: TGCGCCAGCAGCCAGAACGTAGCGGGGGCGACCTACGAGCAGTACTTC. The J gene is TRBJ2-7, the V gene TRBV4-1; 9 positions agree with TRBD2. The J segment lost 2 bases and the V segment lost 3 bases, leaving 8 bases of the junction unmatched. This CDR3 comprises 16 residues. Germline-derived CDR1 and CDR2 are MGHRA and YSYEKL.

For the CDR3, the DNA is TGTGCTAGTGGTTTGGTTTCCGGGGGAGATACGCAGTATTTT. Translation: CASGLVSGGDTQYF. The J gene is TRBJ2-3, the V gene TRBV12-5; D may be TRBD2 (6 bases). Between the trimmed V and J ends, which lost 0 bases and 5 bases, there was a span of 9 bases. The germline gives CDR1 LGHNT, CDR2 FRNRAP. The CDR3 covers 14 residues.

Here the CDR3 reads CAWSAPRGHRRDTQYF. DNA for the CDR3: TGTGCCTGGAGTGCACCGAGGGGACATCGAAGGGATACGCAGTATTTT. The chain links TRBV30 to TRBJ2-3; a possible D gene is TRBD1 (6 bases). Germline V gene lookup returns CDR1 GTSNPN and CDR2 SVGIG (reference sequence). The length of the CDR3 is 16 residues. Trimming left V 1 base short and J 6 bases short, with 20 bases between. The full variable domain, completed using reference TRBV30 and TRBJ2-3, is SQTIHQWPATLVQPVGSPLSLECTVEGTSNPNLYWYRQAAGRGLQLLFYSVGIGQISSEVPQNLSASRPQDRQFILSSKKLLLSDSGFYLCAWSAPRGHRRDTQYFGPGTRLTVL.

The chain is built from TRBV5-6 and TRBJ1-1; weak D call: TRBD1 (6 bases). Between the trimmed V and J ends, which lost 2 bases and 4 bases, there was a span of 6 bases. The germline gives CDR1 SGHDT, CDR2 YYEEEE. The CDR3 is 12 residues long. CDR3 loop: CASSFRGTEAFF. The CDR3 DNA reads as TGTGCCAGCAGCTTCAGGGGCACTGAAGCTTTCTTT.

This clone has a handful of counts. The chain joins TRBV10-3 to TRBJ1-2; D might be TRBD1 (6 bases). Trimming shortened V by 0 bases and J by 5 bases, and 13 bases separated the two germline ends. The CDR3 length is 15 residues. Germline values: CDR1 ENHRY, CDR2 SYGVKD. CDR3 coding DNA: TGTGCCATCAGTGAGTCGAGGGGGGGTAGTTATGGCTACACCTTC. Protein: CAISESRGGSYGYTF.

The J gene is TRBJ2-5, the V gene TRBV2, with a possible D match to TRBD2 (5 bases). Germline V gives CDR1 SNHLY, CDR2 FYNNEI. V dropped 7 bases and J dropped 0 bases, with 6 bases sitting between them. The CDR3 length is 12 residues. Here the CDR3 DNA reads TGTGCCAGCACCGGGGACCAAGAGACCCAGTACTTC. Its translation: CASTGDQETQYF.

This clone appeared a few times. The chain's CDR3 is CASSTTRYNEQFF. The CDR3 coding sequence is TGCGCCAGCAGCACAACTAGATACAATGAGCAGTTCTTC. The chain carries TRBV4-3 and TRBJ2-1; D is possibly TRBD2 (5 bases). Between the trimmed V and J ends, which lost 5 bases and 4 bases, there was a span of 9 bases. CDR1 and CDR2 from the germline V gene are LGHNA and YSLEER. The CDR3 contains 13 residues.

This clone was seen only a few times. The rearrangement links TRBV4-2 to TRBJ1-2; TRBD1 matches 7 bases. The CDR3 spans 16 residues. The V segment lost 0 bases and the J segment 7 bases; nucleotides outside the gene matches: 11. Germline V gives CDR1 LGHNA, CDR2 YNFKEQ. CDR3 sequence reads: CASSQEVGTEAAGYTF. DNA for the CDR3: TGTGCCAGCAGCCAAGAGGTGGGGACAGAGGCTGCTGGCTACACCTTC.

For this clone: This CDR3 is also generated by other DNA sequences in the sample. The chain uses TRBV3-1 (or the pseudogene TRBV3-2) and TRBJ1-3, with D perhaps matching TRBD1 (5 bases). Trimming took off 1 base at V and 2 bases at J, with 6 bases between the two ends. The CDR3 totals 14 residues. CDR1 LGHDT and CDR2 YNNKEL come from the germline V gene (reference sequence). The CDR3 coding sequence is TGTGCCAGCAGCCAAGGGGGGGCTGGAAACACCATATATTTT. Encoded protein: CASSQGGAGNTIYF.

V and J are TRBV7-9 and TRBJ2-1, with 12 nucleotides matching TRBD1. Germline lookup yields CDR1 SEHNR and CDR2 FQNEAQ (reference sequence). After removal of 7 bases from V and 5 bases from J, the junction contained 6 bases not matched to a gene. The CDR3 contains 15 residues. Here the CDR3 reads CASTAGQGANNEQFF. CDR3 DNA sequence: TGTGCCAGCACGGCGGGACAGGGGGCTAACAATGAGCAGTTCTTC.

V usage is TRBV19 and J usage is TRBJ2-7; 8 positions match TRBD2. Per germline, CDR1 LNHDA and CDR2 SQIVND (reference sequence). This CDR3 comprises 14 residues. The V and J ends lost 5 bases and 6 bases, in that order; junction bases with no gene match: 9. CDR3 protein: CASSQRGPPVEQYF. CDR3 DNA sequence: TGTGCCAGTAGTCAGCGGGGGCCTCCTGTCGAGCAGTACTTC.

This clone was seen only once. V usage is TRBV5-1 and J usage is TRBJ1-6; 8 bases line up with TRBD1. This CDR3 region has 15 residues. Trimming removed 5 bases from V and 6 bases from J; junction bases left unmatched: 7. Per germline, CDR1 SGHRS and CDR2 YFSETQ. The DNA of the CDR3 is TGCGCCAGCAGACCTGGGACAGGTGGTAATTCACCCCTCCACTTT. Translated, it gives CASRPGTGGNSPLHF.

A word on this clone: Other DNA sequences within the sample encode an identical CDR3. The chain is built from TRBV12-3 or TRBV12-4 and TRBJ1-4; D is uncertain. With 3 bases removed from V and 8 bases from J, the gap between germline ends came to 7 bases. This CDR3 region has 12 residues. The CDR3: CASSLEGEKLFF. The CDR3 coding sequence is TGTGCCAGCAGTTTGGAGGGAGAAAAACTGTTTTTT.

The CDR3 loop is CASSRDGGKNTEAFF. CDR3 coding DNA: TGTGCCAGCAGTAGAGACGGAGGGAAGAACACTGAAGCTTTCTTT. The chain carries TRBV6-2 or TRBV6-3 and TRBJ1-1; D remains unclear. The CDR3 has 15 amino acids. CDR1 and CDR2 from the germline V gene are MNHEY and SVGEGT. V was cut by 5 bases and J by 1 base, with 14 bases left in between.

V usage is TRBV19 and J usage is TRBJ2-1, with TRBD2 as a possible D gene (7 bases). From germline, CDR1 is LNHDA and CDR2 SQIVND (reference sequence). V lost 4 bases and J 5 bases, leaving 15 bases between the germline ends. The CDR3 spans 15 residues. The CDR3 is CASSTLRGGDNEQFF. The DNA for the CDR3 is TGTGCCAGTAGTACTTTGAGGGGGGGGGACAATGAGCAGTTCTTC.

The genes are TRBV5-1 and TRBJ1-4; TRBD1 might be the D (5 bases). With 2 bases removed from V and 8 bases from J, the gap between germline ends came to 13 bases. This CDR3 is built from 14 residues. Germline loops: CDR1 SGHRS, CDR2 YFSETQ. CDR3 sequence reads: CASSLGQGPEKLFF. CDR3 in DNA: TGCGCCAGCAGCTTAGGTCAGGGCCCCGAAAAACTGTTTTTT.